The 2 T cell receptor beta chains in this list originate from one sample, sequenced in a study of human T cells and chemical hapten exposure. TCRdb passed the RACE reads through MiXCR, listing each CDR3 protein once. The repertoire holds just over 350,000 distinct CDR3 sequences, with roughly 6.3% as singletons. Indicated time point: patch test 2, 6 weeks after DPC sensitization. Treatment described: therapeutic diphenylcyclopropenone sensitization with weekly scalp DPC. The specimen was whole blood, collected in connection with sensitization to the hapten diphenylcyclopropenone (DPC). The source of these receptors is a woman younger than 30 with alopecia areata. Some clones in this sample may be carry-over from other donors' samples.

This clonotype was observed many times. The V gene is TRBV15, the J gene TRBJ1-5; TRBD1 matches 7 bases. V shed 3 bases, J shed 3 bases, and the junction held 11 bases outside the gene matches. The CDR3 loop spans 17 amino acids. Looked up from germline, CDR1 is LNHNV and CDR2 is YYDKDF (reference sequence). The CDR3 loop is CATSSQTGLNLNQPQHF. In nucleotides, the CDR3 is TGTGCCACCAGCAGTCAGACAGGGTTAAACCTCAATCAGCCCCAGCATTTT.

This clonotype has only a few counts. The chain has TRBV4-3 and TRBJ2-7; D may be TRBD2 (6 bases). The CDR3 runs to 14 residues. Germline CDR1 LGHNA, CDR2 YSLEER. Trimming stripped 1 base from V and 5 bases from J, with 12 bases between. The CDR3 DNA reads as TGCGCCAGCAGCCAAGCGACGGGGGTCCACGAGCAGTACTTC. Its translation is CASSQATGVHEQYF.